This T cell receptor beta chain appears in the sequencing data of a study of OX40 agonist ivuxolimab in advanced cancers. Measured with immunoSEQ multiplex PCR; TCRdb has only the in-frame clones, and not every one. The table has tens of thousands of clones, over 75% seen once. V shed 6 bases and J shed 5 bases, with 13 bases lying between them. The CDR3 is made up of 14 amino acids. Per the germline V gene, CDR1 is MDHEN and CDR2 is SYDVKM. Here the sequenced sample was CD4+ or CD8+ T cells sorted from blood, taken in a trial of the OX40 agonist ivuxolimab. This chain joins TRBV28 and TRBJ2-2; D is undetermined. This TCR was recovered from an adult with an advanced solid tumor such as melanoma, head and neck, liver or kidney cancer. CDR3 sequence reads: CASSHPQGTGELFF. CDR3 nucleotide sequence: TGTGCCAGCAGCCACCCACAAGGGACCGGGGAGCTGTTTTTT.